The T cell receptor beta chain under discussion was sequenced for a study of T cell repertoires in cytomegalovirus infection. Study as a whole: HLA-B-restricted CMV epitopes that are well studied were used alongside recently identified HLA-C-restricted ones. Matching HLA type, along with CMV infection, was indicated by public TCR beta signatures.

General study results and limits: HLA-C-restricted CMV-specific TCR beta clonotypes prevailed in the ex vivo response. Summed frequency of shared TCR beta families picked out CMV carriers who also had the relevant HLA.

The CDR3 has 13 amino acids. V lost 5 bases, J lost 7 bases, and 12 bases lay in between. Germline values: CDR1 DFQATT, CDR2 SNEGSKA (reference sequence). Comments on this clonotype: What it recognizes is unknown.

TCRdb fed the reads into MiXCR, producing one record per CDR3 protein. The table has 110,000 or so distinct CDR3 sequences, over 25% seen once. V gene TRBV20-1 combines with J gene TRBJ1-6; perhaps TRBD1 as D (5 bases). This TCR came from a human donor in good health (CMV status not recorded). Some clones in this sample may be carry-over from other donors' samples. Sequencing used CD8+ T cells from cultured PBMCs, obtained from culture after CMV antigen stimulation. The CDR3 bases are TGCAGTGCTGGTTCAGGGCGAAATTCACCCCTCCACTTT. Protein: CSAGSGRNSPLHF.